Below, 20 T cell receptor beta chains from the same sample are listed, as sequenced in a study of shared clonotypes between healthy human individuals. Some clones are missing from TCRdb's copy, which holds only in-frame ones; the method was immunoSEQ multiplex PCR. The repertoire has around 1 million clones, around three quarters of them found once; the top ten carry over 1.3%. The material sequenced was memory CD4+ T cells sorted from blood. Subset given: CD45RA-negative fraction. The receptors stem from a man between 18 and 29 years old in good health.

Comments on this clone: This specimen includes other DNA sequences encoding the same CDR3. The DNA of the CDR3 is TGCGCCAGCAGCTTAGGACAGCCTAATGAAAAACTGTTTTTT. Translation: CASSLGQPNEKLFF. The chain has TRBV5-1 and TRBJ1-4; a possible D gene is TRBD1 (6 bases). Between the trimmed V and J ends, which lost 2 bases and 3 bases, there was a span of 8 bases. Germline-derived CDR1 and CDR2 are SGHRS and YFSETQ. This CDR3 is 14 amino acids long.

This clone came up once. The chain has TRBV4-1 and TRBJ1-2; 7 positions agree with TRBD1. The J segment lost 6 bases and the V segment lost 6 bases, leaving 16 bases of the junction unmatched. Germline values: CDR1 MGHRA, CDR2 YSYEKL. The CDR3 extends over 16 amino acids. CDR3 sequence (DNA): TGCGCCAGCAGAGTAAGGGTCACAGGGGAGCCGGATGGCTACACCTTC. It codes for CASRVRVTGEPDGYTF.

The chain carries TRBV30 and TRBJ2-2; D is unresolved. V dropped 5 bases and J dropped 2 bases, with 3 bases sitting between them. The germline V gene encodes CDR1 GTSNPN and CDR2 SVGIG (reference sequence). This CDR3 is built from 11 residues. For the CDR3, the DNA is TGTGCCTGGTCTAACACCGGGGAGCTGTTTTTT. Translating gives CAWSNTGELFF.

This clone was picked up a small number of times. The chain is built from TRBV6-1 and TRBJ2-5; D possibly corresponds to TRBD1 (7 bases). This CDR3 spans 16 amino acids. Trimming cost V 3 bases and J 4 bases, with 18 bases left between them. CDR1 and CDR2 from the germline V gene are MNHNS and SASEGT. The chain's CDR3 is CASSDRQNRGLETQYF. CDR3 coding DNA: TGTGCCAGCAGTGATAGACAAAACAGGGGACTAGAGACCCAGTACTTC.

This sequence joins TRBV27 and TRBJ1-6; 9 nucleotides agree with TRBD1. V lost 3 bases and J lost 9; bases outside the gene matches: 3. CDR1 is MNHEY, CDR2 SMNVEV, per germline (reference sequence). The CDR3 extends over 14 amino acids. The CDR3 loop reads CASSLGQGFSPLHF. As DNA, the CDR3 is TGTGCCAGCAGTTTGGGACAGGGATTTTCACCCCTCCACTTT.

This rearrangement joins TRBV19 to TRBJ2-7; TRBD1 matches 7 bases. The CDR3 covers 12 residues. Germline-derived CDR1 and CDR2 are LNHDA and SQIVND (reference sequence). J lost 6 bases, V lost 6 bases, and 5 bases had no gene match. DNA for the CDR3: TGTGCCAGTAGCCCGACAGGGATCGAGCAGTACTTC. Protein product: CASSPTGIEQYF.

In regard to this clone: Possible read error: a much larger clone is one base away. Other DNA sequences in this specimen translate into the identical CDR3. The CDR3 loop is CASSLGQSYEQYF. The CDR3 bases are TGCGCCAGCAGCTTGGGACAATCCTACGAGCAGTACTTC. The chain combines TRBV5-1 with TRBJ2-7; D remains ambiguous. V lost 0 bases and J 1 base, leaving 5 bases between the germline ends. Per germline, CDR1 SGHRS and CDR2 YFSETQ. CDR3 length equals 13 residues.

J is TRBJ2-5 and V is TRBV29-1; 9 nucleotides agree with TRBD2. Germline CDR1 is SQVTM and CDR2 is ANQGSEA. With V trimmed by 7 bases and J by 4 bases, 16 bases remained unmatched. This CDR3 is built from 16 residues. CDR3 amino acids: CSASLGSSGMLETQYF. In nucleotides, the CDR3 is TGCAGCGCATCACTAGGTTCTAGCGGGATGTTAGAGACCCAGTACTTC.

The rearrangement joins TRBV4-1 to TRBJ1-1, with D perhaps matching TRBD1 (5 bases). CDR1 MGHRA and CDR2 YSYEKL come from the germline V gene. V lost 0 bases to trimming and J lost 1 base, with 9 bases between them. The CDR3 has 15 residues. CDR3 sequence (DNA): TGCGCCAGCAGCCAAGATCGCGGGGCGAACACTGAAGCTTTCTTT. This translates into CASSQDRGANTEAFF.

This clone appeared a single time. V and J are TRBV7-9 and TRBJ2-7, with 8 bases lining up with TRBD2. The trim removed 3 bases at V and 2 bases at J, leaving 3 bases unmatched. In germline, CDR1 is SEHNR, CDR2 FQNEAQ (reference sequence). The CDR3 loop spans 14 amino acids. CDR3 nucleotide sequence: TGTGCCAGCAGCTTTGACGGGGGGGCCTACGAGCAGTACTTC. Protein: CASSFDGGAYEQYF.

CDR3 residues: CASSLVDRAITDTQYF. The CDR3 nucleotides are TGTGCCAGCAGCTTGGTGGACAGGGCAATCACAGATACGCAGTATTTT. This sequence joins TRBV5-4 and TRBJ2-3; 8 bases match TRBD1. Germline CDR1 and CDR2: SGHNT and YYREEE (reference sequence). V dropped 0 bases and J dropped 2; count of bases not matched to a gene: 5. The CDR3 covers 16 residues.

The V and J genes are TRBV10-3 and TRBJ1-5, with 7 bases that match TRBD1. V lost 4 bases and J lost 5; bases outside the gene matches: 11. There are 16 residues in the CDR3. Germline CDR1 reads ENHRY; CDR2 reads SYGVKD. The CDR3 DNA is TGTGCCATCAGTGGACAGGCAGGGGGTACCCATCAGCCCCAGCATTTT. It codes for CAISGQAGGTHQPQHF.

V is TRBV6-1 and J is TRBJ1-4, with 8 bases matching TRBD1. The trim removed 4 bases at V and 7 bases at J, leaving 5 bases unmatched. This CDR3 comprises 14 residues. Germline V gives CDR1 MNHNS, CDR2 SASEGT. The CDR3 DNA reads as TGTGCCAGCAGTGCAGGGGGCATTGGTGAAAAACTGTTTTTT. It yields the protein CASSAGGIGEKLFF.

The chain recombines TRBV4-2 with TRBJ1-2; weak D call: TRBD1 (6 bases). V lost 4 bases and J lost 9, with 21 bases in between. The germline CDR1 and CDR2 sequences are LGHNA and YNFKEQ. The CDR3 contains 15 residues. CDR3 sequence: CASSLNGEGGASYTF. The CDR3 bases are TGTGCCAGCAGCCTCAATGGCGAGGGGGGCGCGAGCTACACCTTC.

This chain connects TRBV6-6 to TRBJ1-1; 8 bases are a match to TRBD1. Germline assignment: CDR1 MNHNY and CDR2 SVGAGI (reference sequence). V lost 6 bases to trimming and J lost 3 bases; unmatched junction nucleotides: 3. The CDR3 runs 13 residues. The CDR3 region has the DNA TGTGCCAGCAGACAACAGGGGGACACTGAAGCTTTCTTT. Protein product: CASRQQGDTEAFF.

V gene TRBV28 combines with J gene TRBJ1-2; D might be TRBD1 (5 bases). From germline, CDR1 is MDHEN and CDR2 SYDVKM. The CDR3 loop spans 14 amino acids. Trimming pared 6 bases from V and 2 bases from J, leaving 13 bases between. CDR3 region: CASRKGDGNYGYTF. The CDR3 DNA sequence: TGTGCCAGCAGAAAAGGGGACGGAAACTATGGCTACACCTTC.

This clone was detected a few times. This chain joins TRBV30 and TRBJ1-2, with D unclear. There are 11 residues in the CDR3. The V end was cut by 0 bases, the J end by 7 bases, with 6 bases between. The germline V gene has CDR1 GTSNPN and CDR2 SVGIG (reference sequence). The CDR3 region has the DNA TGTGCCTGGAGTGTAAACGTTGGCTACACCTTC. Residues: CAWSVNVGYTF. The whole variable domain, remainder taken from reference TRBV30 and TRBJ1-2, is SQTIHQWPATLVQPVGSPLSLECTVEGTSNPNLYWYRQAAGRGLQLLFYSVGIGQISSEVPQNLSASRPQDRQFILSSKKLLLSDSGFYLCAWSVNVGYTFGSGTRLTVV.

The chain uses TRBV9 and TRBJ1-3; D remains unclear. Germline CDR1 is SGDLS and CDR2 is YYNGEE. V gave up 0 bases and J gave up 0 bases, with 7 bases separating them. The CDR3 runs 15 residues. The DNA for the CDR3 is TGTGCCAGCAGCGTAGGGGTTCTCTCTGGAAACACCATATATTTT. It specifies CASSVGVLSGNTIYF.

V and J are TRBV5-6 and TRBJ2-5, with a possible D match to TRBD1 (7 bases). Germline values: CDR1 SGHDT, CDR2 YYEEEE. Trimming left V 4 bases short and J 5 bases short, with 18 bases between. The CDR3 is made up of 15 amino acids. CDR3 bases: TGTGCCAGCAGCGGGGGGACAGTTAATTGGGAGACCCAGTACTTC. Translating gives CASSGGTVNWETQYF.

This clone was detected a few times. The J gene is TRBJ1-1, the V gene TRBV30; no clear D. Looked up from germline, CDR1 is GTSNPN and CDR2 is SVGIG (reference sequence). Trimming left V 6 bases short and J 1 base short, with 6 bases between. CDR3 size: 11 residues. The CDR3 region is CACHRNTEAFF. DNA for the CDR3: TGTGCCTGTCACAGGAACACTGAAGCTTTCTTT. Supplemented by reference TRBV30 and TRBJ1-1, the full variable domain reads SQTIHQWPATLVQPVGSPLSLECTVEGTSNPNLYWYRQAAGRGLQLLFYSVGIGQISSEVPQNLSASRPQDRQFILSSKKLLLSDSGFYLCACHRNTEAFFGQGTRLTVV.